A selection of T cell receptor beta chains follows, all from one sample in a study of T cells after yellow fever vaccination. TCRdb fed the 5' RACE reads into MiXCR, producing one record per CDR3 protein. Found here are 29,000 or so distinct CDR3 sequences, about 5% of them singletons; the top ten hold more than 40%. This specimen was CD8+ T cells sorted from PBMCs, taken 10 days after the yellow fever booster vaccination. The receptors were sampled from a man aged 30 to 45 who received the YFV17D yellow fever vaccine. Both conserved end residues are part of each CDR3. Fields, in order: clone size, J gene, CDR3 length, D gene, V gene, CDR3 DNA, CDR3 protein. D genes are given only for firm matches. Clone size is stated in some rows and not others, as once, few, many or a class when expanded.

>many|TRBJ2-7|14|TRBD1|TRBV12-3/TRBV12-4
TGTGCCAGCAGGACCGGGACAGGGTGGTACGAGCAGTACTTC
CASRTGTGWYEQYF
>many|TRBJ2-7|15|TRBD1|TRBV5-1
TGCGCCAGCAGCGGCGACCGGGGACAGCCCTACGAGCAGTACTTC
CASSGDRGQPYEQYF
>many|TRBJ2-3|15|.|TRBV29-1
TGCAGCGTTGACGGATACAGGGCAAACACAGATACGCAGTATTTT
CSVDGYRANTDTQYF
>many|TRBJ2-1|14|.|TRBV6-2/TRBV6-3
TGTGCCAGCAGTTATGCGGGCTCCTACAATGAGCAGTTCTTC
CASSYAGSYNEQFF
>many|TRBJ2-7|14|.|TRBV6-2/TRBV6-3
TGTGCCAGCAGTTATTCCACTAGCTCCTACGAGCAGTACTTC
CASSYSTSSYEQYF
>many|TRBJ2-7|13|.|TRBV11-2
TGTGCCAGCAGCCAGGGGCGACCCTACGAGCAGTACTTC
CASSQGRPYEQYF
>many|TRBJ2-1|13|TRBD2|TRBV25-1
TGTGCCAGCATGCCGGGACTATACAATGAGCAGTTCTTC
CASMPGLYNEQFF
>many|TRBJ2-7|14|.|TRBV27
TGTGCCAGCAGTTTGTCCGGGGCCGAAGGGGAGCAGTACTTC
CASSLSGAEGEQYF
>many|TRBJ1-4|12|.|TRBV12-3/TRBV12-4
TGTGCCAGCAGTTTTGAGGGAGAAAAACTGTTTTTT
CASSFEGEKLFF
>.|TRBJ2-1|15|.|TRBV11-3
TGTGCCAGCAGCACAGACTCCAGCACATACAATGAGCAGTTCTTC
CASSTDSSTYNEQFF
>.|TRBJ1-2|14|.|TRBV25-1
TGTGCCAGCAGTGATCCCGGGGGTGGCTATGGCTACACCTTC
CASSDPGGGYGYTF
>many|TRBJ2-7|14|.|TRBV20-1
TGCAGTGCCGAACCGGACAGACCATCCTACGAGCAGTACTTC
CSAEPDRPSYEQYF
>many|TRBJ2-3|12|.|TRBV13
TGTGCCAGCAGCTCTCCCCCGGATACGCAGTATTTT
CASSSPPDTQYF
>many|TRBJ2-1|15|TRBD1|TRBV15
TGTGCCACCAGCCCGTCCAGGACAGGAGTCAATGAGCAGTTCTTC
CATSPSRTGVNEQFF
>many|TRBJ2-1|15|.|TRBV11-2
TGTGCCAGCAGCGCCGCTCTTGGGTCCTACAATGAGCAGTTCTTC
CASSAALGSYNEQFF
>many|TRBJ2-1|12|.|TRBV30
TGTGCCTGGAGTGTAGCTCAGCGAGAGCAGTTCTTC
CAWSVAQREQFF
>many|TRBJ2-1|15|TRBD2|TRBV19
TGTGCCAGTAGTATAATGGGGACTAGCGGCAATGAGCAGTTCTTC
CASSIMGTSGNEQFF
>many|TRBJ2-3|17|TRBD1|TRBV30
TGTGCCTGGTCGGGACAGGGGGCTCTATGGCTAGCAGATACGCAGTATTTT
CAWSGQGALWLADTQYF
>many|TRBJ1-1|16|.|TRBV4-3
TGCGCCAGCAGTAACCCGGGACACCTGGGGGACACTGAAGCTTTCTTT
CASSNPGHLGDTEAFF
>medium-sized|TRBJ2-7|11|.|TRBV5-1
TGTGCCAGCAGCCTAGGGTACGAGCAGTACTTC
CASSLGYEQYF
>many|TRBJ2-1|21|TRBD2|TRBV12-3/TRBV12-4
TGTGCCAGCAGTTTTGGTTTTACGGGACAGGGACTAGCGGGAGTCGACAATGAGCAGTTCTTC
CASSFGFTGQGLAGVDNEQFF
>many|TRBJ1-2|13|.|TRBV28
TGTGCCAGCAGTTTGGGTAACCCTTCTGGCTACACCTTC
CASSLGNPSGYTF
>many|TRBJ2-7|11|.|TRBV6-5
TGTGCCAGCGTAGCACAGAACGAGCAGTACTTC
CASVAQNEQYF
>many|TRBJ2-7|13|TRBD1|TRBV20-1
TGCAGTGCTAGATTGGACAGGGGTTGGGAGCAGTACTTC
CSARLDRGWEQYF
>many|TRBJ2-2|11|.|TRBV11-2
TGTGCCAGCAGCTTAGATCCGGAGCTGTTTTTT
CASSLDPELFF
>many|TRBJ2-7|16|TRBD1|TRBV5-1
TGCGCCAGCAGCTCGGGACAGGGTCAGTCAGATTACGAGCAGTACTTC
CASSSGQGQSDYEQYF
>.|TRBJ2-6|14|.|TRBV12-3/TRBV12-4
TGTGCCAGCAACGTGGGAGCTGGGGCCAACGTCCTGACTTTC
CASNVGAGANVLTF
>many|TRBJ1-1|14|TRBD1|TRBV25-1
TGTGCCAGCAGCCGACAGGGGATCTACACTGAAGCTTTCTTT
CASSRQGIYTEAFF
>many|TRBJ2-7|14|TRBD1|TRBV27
TGTGCCAGCAGTGGGACAGGGGGCGAATACGAGCAGTACTTC
CASSGTGGEYEQYF
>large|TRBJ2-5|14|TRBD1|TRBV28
TGTGCCAGCAGTCCCGGGACAGAACAAGAGACCCAGTACTTC
CASSPGTEQETQYF
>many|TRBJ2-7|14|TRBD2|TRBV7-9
TGTGCCAGCAGCTTGGTTCTAGCGGGGGACGAGCAGTACTTC
CASSLVLAGDEQYF
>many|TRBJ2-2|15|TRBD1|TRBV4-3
TGCGCCAGCAGCCAAGTTTGGACAGGGGCCGGGGAGCTGTTTTTT
CASSQVWTGAGELFF
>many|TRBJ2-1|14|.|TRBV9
TGTGCCAGCAGCGTACTACAGGGCCCCAATGAGCAGTTCTTC
CASSVLQGPNEQFF
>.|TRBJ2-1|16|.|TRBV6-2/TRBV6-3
TGTGCCAGCAGTTCTAGAGGAGCCACTCCCTACAATGAGCAGTTCTTC
CASSSRGATPYNEQFF
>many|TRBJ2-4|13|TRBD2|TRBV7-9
TGTGCCAGCAGCCGTGGGGGGGGAAACATTCAGTACTTC
CASSRGGGNIQYF
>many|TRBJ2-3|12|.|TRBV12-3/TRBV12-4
TGTGCCAGCAGTACCGACCCGAAAGCGCAGTATTTT
CASSTDPKAQYF
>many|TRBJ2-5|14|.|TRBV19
TGTGCCAGTAGTATAGAAGGGACTCCGAAGACCCAGTACTTC
CASSIEGTPKTQYF
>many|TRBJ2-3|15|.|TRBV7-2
TGTGCCAGCAGCTTAGAGTCCCTAGCAACAGATACGCAGTATTTT
CASSLESLATDTQYF
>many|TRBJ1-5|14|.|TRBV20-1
TGCAGTGCTAGAGTCCCAGGGGTCAATCAGCCCCAGCATTTT
CSARVPGVNQPQHF
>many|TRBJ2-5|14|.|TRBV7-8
TGTGCCAGCAGCCCCGGGACGGCTCAAGAGACCCAGTACTTC
CASSPGTAQETQYF
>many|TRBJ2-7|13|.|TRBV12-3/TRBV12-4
TGTGCCAGCAGTCCGACTCCAACAGGCGAGCAGTACTTC
CASSPTPTGEQYF
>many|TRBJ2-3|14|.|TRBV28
TGTGCCAGCAGGAGTCGGCGATACACAGATACGCAGTATTTT
CASRSRRYTDTQYF